This T cell receptor beta chain was sequenced in a study of CD8 T cells in Susac syndrome. After extraction with the RNeasy kit, about 0.45 to 1 ug of the RNA was reverse transcribed using random hexamers. Amplification of TCR beta CDR3 by immunoSEQ multiplex PCR spanned 54 Vbeta and 13 Jbeta. TCRdb recomputed calls from the immunoSEQ multiplex PCR reads with MiXCR, one row per CDR3 protein. The top ten hold 0.085% to 0.13% of the sample, which has 180,000 or so distinct CDR3 sequences, about 95% seen once. V lost 2 bases, J lost 0 bases, and 2 bases stayed unmatched. The CDR3 is made up of 16 amino acids. CDR1 and CDR2 (germline): SGHRS, YFSETQ. About this clonotype: Its antigen is still unknown.

Overall study results and limits: The study recognized that its TCR sequencing and HLA analysis covered a relatively small number of individuals.

This chain connects TRBV5-1 to TRBJ2-1, with TRBD2 identical over 10 bases. This clonotype was sampled from a human donor in good health. Sequencing was performed on CD4+ T cells from PBMCs. The CDR3 nucleotides are TGCGCCAGCAGCTTAAGCGGGAGGGCCTCCTACAATGAGCAGTTCTTC. This translates into CASSLSGRASYNEQFF.